Listed below are T cell receptor beta chains from one sample, sequenced in a study of T-cell memory formation after mild COVID-19. TCRdb itself ran the 5' RACE reads through MiXCR, one entry per CDR3 protein. In the table there are hundreds of thousands of distinct CDR3 sequences, just over 20% of which are singletons. The material sequenced was PBMCs or a T cell subset sorted from them (not recorded which). These TCRs come from an adult woman who had mild COVID-19 (a few samples of this study predate the infection). Cell type and time point are not known. Both conserved end residues are part of each CDR3. A D gene is named only where the DNA matches it firmly. Rows may omit the clone size; those that give it use once, few, many or a size class.

size	V	J	D	DNA	CDR3
few	TRBV19	TRBJ1-5	TRBD1	TGTGCCAGTAGTTGGACAGGGGGTCAGCCCCAGCATTTT	CASSWTGGQPQHF
.	TRBV4-1	TRBJ2-5	.	TGCGCCAGCAGCCCCTGGACCCAAGGAGAGACCCAGTACTTC	CASSPWTQGETQYF
few	TRBV4-2	TRBJ2-1	TRBD1	TGTGCCAGCAGCCCGCAAGGGACAGGACTTAACAATGAGCAGTTCTTC	CASSPQGTGLNNEQFF
few	TRBV21-1	TRBJ2-5	.	TGTGCCAGCAGCAGCCGGACAGGGAGCAGTGTGGAGACCCAGTACTTC	CASSSRTGSSVETQYF
.	TRBV27	TRBJ2-7	TRBD1	TGTGCCAGCAGTTTATCGGACAGGGGGAAGTCCTACGAGCAGTACTTC	CASSLSDRGKSYEQYF
.	TRBV20-1	TRBJ1-2	.	TGCAGTGCTAGAGGTACAGCTGGTGAGGCTGGTGGCTACACCTTC	CSARGTAGEAGGYTF
.	TRBV18	TRBJ1-1	.	TGTGCCAGCTCACCAAAGGAGTGGAACACTGAAGCTTTCTTT	CASSPKEWNTEAFF
few	TRBV6-6	TRBJ2-2	.	TGTGCCAGCTCGGGCACCGGGGAGCTGTTTTTT	CASSGTGELFF
.	TRBV5-1	TRBJ2-7	.	TGCGCCAGCAGCTTGTCCGATACCCCTAGCGAGCAGTACTTC	CASSLSDTPSEQYF
.	TRBV20-1	TRBJ1-5	TRBD1	TGCAGTGCTCGGGACAGGGGATCGGGGCAGCCCCAGCATTTT	CSARDRGSGQPQHF
.	TRBV5-1	TRBJ2-1	TRBD1	TGCGCCAGCAGCCGGGTGGGACAGCTCGACTACAATGAGCAGTTCTTC	CASSRVGQLDYNEQFF
.	TRBV7-9	TRBJ1-2	TRBD1	TGTGCCAGCAGCTTTGCCGGGACAGGGAAGACTGGCGGCTACACCTTC	CASSFAGTGKTGGYTF
few	TRBV4-2	TRBJ2-1	.	TGTGCCCTTAAGGCCCAGCGTAGAAATGAGCAGTTCTTC	CALKAQRRNEQFF
.	TRBV9	TRBJ2-1	TRBD2	TGTGCCAGCAGCAGGACTAGCGACGACAATGAGCAGTTCTTC	CASSRTSDDNEQFF
.	TRBV21-1	TRBJ1-1	.	TGTGCCAGCAGCAAATCTCTTAGAGGGGGCACAATATTAAATGAAGCTTTCTTT	CASSKSLRGGTILNEAFF
.	TRBV6-2/TRBV6-3	TRBJ2-7	.	TGTGCCAGCAATCTCGGGACAGAGCAGTACTTC	CASNLGTEQYF
few	TRBV7-3	TRBJ1-1	.	TGTGCCAGCAGCCAGACCTTGAACACTGAAGCTTTCTTT	CASSQTLNTEAFF
.	TRBV27	TRBJ1-5	.	TGTGCCAGCAGTTTATATGGGGGCGGTGTTCAGCCCCAGCATTTT	CASSLYGGGVQPQHF
.	TRBV5-6	TRBJ2-2	.	TGTGCCAGCAGCTTGGAGGCAGACCATCCCGACACCGGGGAGCTGTTTTTT	CASSLEADHPDTGELFF
.	TRBV3-1	TRBJ2-3	TRBD2	TGTGCCAGCAGCTTAAGAGCGGGGGGAGATACGCAGTATTTT	CASSLRAGGDTQYF
few	TRBV6-2/TRBV6-3	TRBJ1-5	TRBD1	TGTGCCAGCAGTTACTGGACAGGACATAGCAATCAGCCCCAGCATTTT	CASSYWTGHSNQPQHF
few	TRBV10-3	TRBJ2-2	.	TGTGCCATCACTTCGCAGGGGGGTCCCGTGAGCACCGGGGAGCTGTTTTTT	CAITSQGGPVSTGELFF
.	TRBV12-3/TRBV12-4	TRBJ1-1	.	TGTGCCAGCAGTCCCCATTTAGCCTACATGAACACTGAAGCTTTCTTT	CASSPHLAYMNTEAFF
.	TRBV6-2/TRBV6-3	TRBJ2-7	.	TGTGCCAGCCGGGACGCGCCCTACGAGCAGTACTTC	CASRDAPYEQYF
.	TRBV6-1	TRBJ2-3	.	TGTGCCAGCAGAGCGAGTTCTTACACTAGCACAGATACGCAGTATTTT	CASRASSYTSTDTQYF
.	TRBV9	TRBJ1-2	.	TGTGCCAGCAGCGGGTTGGGTCTCTACACCTTC	CASSGLGLYTF
many	TRBV15	TRBJ2-7	TRBD1	TGTGCCACCAGCAGAGGGACCGGGACAGGGGTTACCGAGCAGTACTTC	CATSRGTGTGVTEQYF
many	TRBV5-1	TRBJ2-3	TRBD1	TGCGCCAGCAGCCTGACGGGACAGGGGACAGATACGCAGTATTTT	CASSLTGQGTDTQYF
.	TRBV4-1	TRBJ2-3	TRBD2	TGCGCCAGCAGCCATACACATTCCGGGACTAGCGGGAGGGCCGGGGGCACAGATACGCAGTATTTT	CASSHTHSGTSGRAGGTDTQYF
few	TRBV6-1	TRBJ1-1	.	TGTGCCAGCGATCGGGGCGGTTCGAACACTGAAGCTTTCTTT	CASDRGGSNTEAFF
.	TRBV14	TRBJ2-3	.	TGTGCCAGCAGCAACGGCCCAGCGGCGACAGATACGCAGTATTTT	CASSNGPAATDTQYF
.	TRBV5-1	TRBJ2-1	TRBD1	TGCGCCAGCAGCTCCCGGACAGGGGGGATCAATGAGCAGTTCTTC	CASSSRTGGINEQFF
.	TRBV7-9	TRBJ2-5	.	TGTGCCAGCAGCTTTTGGGGCTACCAAGAGACCCAGTACTTC	CASSFWGYQETQYF
.	TRBV29-1	TRBJ2-7	.	TGCAGCACCAATGGTGGGGGCTACGAGCAGTACTTC	CSTNGGGYEQYF
.	TRBV13	TRBJ1-1	.	TGTGCCAGCAGCCCGGGCCTTAGGGACACTGAAGCTTTCTTT	CASSPGLRDTEAFF
.	TRBV5-1	TRBJ2-3	TRBD1	TGCGCCAGCAGCTTGCGTGCCGGGACAGGGGGCACAGATACGCAGTATTTT	CASSLRAGTGGTDTQYF
.	TRBV13	TRBJ2-7	TRBD1	TGTGCCAGCACCCAGACAGGGGTAAGGCCCTACGAGCAGTACTTC	CASTQTGVRPYEQYF
.	TRBV5-1	TRBJ2-5	TRBD2	TGCGCCAGCAGCTTTGCACGGACTAGCGGGGGGTTTCAAGAGACCCAGTACTTC	CASSFARTSGGFQETQYF
few	TRBV12-2	TRBJ2-1	.	TGTGCAAGTCGCTCAGTCTTGAGGAATGAGCAGTTCTTC	CASRSVLRNEQFF
.	TRBV7-8	TRBJ1-2	TRBD1	TGTGCCAGCAGCTTAGGGACAGGGGCGGGAGGCTACACCTTC	CASSLGTGAGGYTF
.	TRBV5-1	TRBJ1-2	.	TGCGCCAGCAGCCACGGACAGTCTAACTATGGCTACACCTTC	CASSHGQSNYGYTF
.	TRBV3-1	TRBJ2-3	.	TGTGCCAGCAGCCAACGGGAGTTGGATACGCAGTATTTT	CASSQRELDTQYF
.	TRBV20-1	TRBJ2-1	.	TGCAGTGCTAGAGGATTGGGGTCCTACAATGAGCAGTTCTTC	CSARGLGSYNEQFF
.	TRBV24-1	TRBJ2-6	TRBD1	TGTGCCACCAGTGGCTTCAGGGGGCAAGGGGCTGGGGCCAACGTCCTGACTTTC	CATSGFRGQGAGANVLTF
many	TRBV7-6	TRBJ2-3	TRBD2	TGTGCCAGCATTCATAGGACTAGCAGTGTGACAGATACGCAGTATTTT	CASIHRTSSVTDTQYF
.	TRBV6-1	TRBJ2-3	TRBD1	TGTGCCAGCAGTGAGCCAGGGGGAGTCACAGATACGCAGTATTTT	CASSEPGGVTDTQYF